This T cell receptor (beta chain) was sequenced for a study of T cells after yellow fever vaccination (dated by TCRdb to the late 2010s). About the investigation overall: Libraries from fractions with low cell numbers were prepared with the SMART-Seq v4 Ultra Low Input RNA kit. To follow T-cell clones before and after both primary and booster YFV17D yellow fever vaccination, bulk TCR alpha and beta repertoires underwent longitudinal sequencing. Two healthy male donors, one aged 18 to 30 and one aged 30 to 40 years, were included in the cohort. Bulk PBMC replicates and cell subsets were isolated from blood drawn at multiple timepoints before and after both primary and secondary immunization. On the study overall, not on this receptor specifically: FACS-sorted repertoires could contain abundant contaminating clonotypes from the bulk population, so computational filtering was required. The secondary T-cell response was found to be weaker but faster than the primary response, with a peak reached on day 5 rather than on day 15. A small share of clonotypes occurred in both CD4 and CD8 compartments, likely arising from convergent recombination. Because only two donors were included in the study, the extent to which the findings can be generalized is limited. After the booster, most clones that had expanded after primary vaccination were detected again (approximately 96% of CD4 and about 88% of CD8), suggesting broad maintenance of memory.

This sample was sequenced with an Illumina NovaSeq 6000. Synthesis of TCR cDNA relied on 5'RACE template switching, a step that introduced a universal primer site along with unique molecular identifiers. Priming of cDNA synthesis was performed from both the TCR alpha and TCR beta constant segments. Library amplification involved two PCR steps, and the second step added sample barcodes and sequencing adapters. Libraries were sequenced on Illumina HiSeq 2500 (2x100 bp) or NovaSeq (2x150 bp). In the paper's pipeline: MIGEC was used to demultiplex reads and collapse the reads into UMI consensus sequences, and MiXCR was used for V(D)J alignment. Vaccine-responding clonotypes were defined with edgeR using replicate PBMC samples, requiring FDR below 0.01 and a log2 fold change above 5 up to day 15. CD4 or CD8 identity was assigned to each bulk clonotype according to whether the clonotype was present at higher abundance in the sequenced CD4 repertoire or the sequenced CD8 repertoire. The raw public data were reprocessed by TCRdb itself: fastp quality trimming at Q25, MiXCR clonotype calling, in-frame beta chains only. Each entry merges the rows of one CDR3 protein and shows their most common DNA and genes. TCRdb, not the authors, supplied the V and J calls. The sample table shows about 300,000 distinct CDR3 sequences, and 3.5% to 4.5% are seen once. The top ten hold around 24% of the sample.

From a lookup of the germline V gene, CDR1 and CDR2 are SGHTA and FQGNSA. The CDR3 covers 16 residues, taking in both the cysteine and the phenylalanine. Only the CDR3 part of the read is kept: 48 bases, read in frame from the first base. Relative to germline, V is missing 5 bases and J is missing 2 bases, with 6 bases of the junction outside any gene match. The table lists this clonotype with a few counts. No antigen is known for it. No quality values exist for individual bases; no much larger clone is one base distant. Sample treatment or condition, as interpreted from the label and publication: live attenuated yellow fever vaccine strain. At each blood-draw timepoint, two biological replicates of bulk PBMCs were collected. A standard Ficoll-Paque protocol was used to isolate PBMCs from peripheral blood. TriZol was used to extract RNA from bulk PBMCs, from CD4 and CD8 fractions, and from dextramer-positive and dextramer-negative fractions.

The TCR was taken from a man between 18 and 35 years old who received the YFV17D yellow fever vaccine. Sequenced material: PBMCs, taken 5 days after the yellow fever booster vaccination. The sequence joins TRBV7-2 to TRBJ2-6, with 7 junctional bases fitting TRBD1. The DNA sequence is given as TGTGCCAGCAGCCCAAGACAGGGTACTGGGGCCAACGTCCTGACTTTC. The encoded protein is CASSPRQGTGANVLTF.